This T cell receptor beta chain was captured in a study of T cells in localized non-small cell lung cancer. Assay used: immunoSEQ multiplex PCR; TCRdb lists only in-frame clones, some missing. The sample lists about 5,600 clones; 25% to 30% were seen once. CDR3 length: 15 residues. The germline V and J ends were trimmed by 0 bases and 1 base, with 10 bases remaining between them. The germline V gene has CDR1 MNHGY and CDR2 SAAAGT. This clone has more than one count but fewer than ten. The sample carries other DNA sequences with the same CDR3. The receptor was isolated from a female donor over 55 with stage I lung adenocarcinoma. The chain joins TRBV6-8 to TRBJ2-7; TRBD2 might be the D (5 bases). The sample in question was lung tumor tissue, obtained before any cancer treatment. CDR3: CASSYSNAGSYEQYF. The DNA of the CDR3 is TGTGCCAGCAGTTACTCGAATGCGGGTTCCTACGAGCAGTACTTC.